This TCR beta chain was documented in a study of regulatory T cells in long-lasting Graves disease. Study-wide points: Newly diagnosed patients shared approximately 1,000 public clonotypes; persistent patients shared about 2,500.

Both iRepertoire HTBI primers and Arm-PCR of CDR3 regions were used to build the TCR beta libraries. TCRdb redid the calling of the multiplex PCR reads with MiXCR, one entry per CDR3 protein. The table has under 500,000 distinct CDR3 sequences, about 20% seen once. Trimming cost V 3 bases and J 7 bases; bases outside gene matches: 5. The CDR3 extends over 15 amino acids. Time point: persistent/refractory GD, antithyroid drugs over 5 years with positive TRAb. RNA isolated from PBMCs was used to make the TCR library. This clonotype was observed at least ten times. Antigen unknown. This sequence joins TRBV12-3 or TRBV12-4 and TRBJ2-2; 10 bases agree with TRBD2. This sequence was found in a female donor with Graves disease. The sequencing here drew on peripheral blood mononuclear cells (PBMCs), taken when the disease was refractory, from a patient treated with antithyroid drugs. CDR3 region: CASSLGTSVIGELFF. The CDR3 DNA follows: TGTGCCAGCAGTTTGGGGACTAGCGTCATCGGGGAGCTGTTTTTT.